This is a list of T cell receptor beta chains from one sample in a study of CD8+CD57+ T cells in acquired aplastic anemia. Each CDR3 protein gets one entry after TCRdb re-called the reads with MiXCR. The table includes about 190,000 distinct CDR3 sequences, under 55% detected once. The sample comprised sorted CD4+, CD8+, or CD8+CD57+ T cells (not recorded which) from PBMCs. The receptors shown here come from a human donor with aplastic anemia. CDR3s include the opening cysteine and the closing phenylalanine or tryptophan. D genes are given only for firm matches. Size tells how often a clone was seen (once, few, many) or the class of an expanded clone, and some rows leave it out.

cdr3_aa: CASSQQGAGGYTF
cdr3_nt: TGTGCCAGCAGCCAACAGGGCGCTGGTGGCTACACCTTC
clone_size: many
v_call: TRBV12-3/TRBV12-4
d_call: -
j_call: TRBJ1-2

cdr3_aa: CASSPRLDTEAFF
cdr3_nt: TGTGCCAGCAGCCCGCGATTGGATACTGAAGCTTTCTTT
clone_size: many
v_call: TRBV11-2
d_call: -
j_call: TRBJ1-1

cdr3_aa: CASSRHTDTQYF
cdr3_nt: TGTGCCAGCAGCCGGCACACAGATACGCAGTATTTT
clone_size: -
v_call: TRBV3-1
d_call: -
j_call: TRBJ2-3

cdr3_aa: CATSIAVGEQYF
cdr3_nt: TGTGCCACCAGCATAGCAGTTGGGGAGCAGTACTTC
clone_size: -
v_call: TRBV15
d_call: -
j_call: TRBJ2-7

cdr3_aa: CASSIRDFGPYEQYF
cdr3_nt: TGTGCCAGCAGCATCCGGGACTTCGGACCCTACGAGCAGTACTTC
clone_size: many
v_call: TRBV11-2
d_call: -
j_call: TRBJ2-7

cdr3_aa: CASSPTGTGGDEQFF
cdr3_nt: TGTGCCAGTAGTCCCACCGGGACAGGAGGAGATGAGCAGTTCTTC
clone_size: -
v_call: TRBV25-1
d_call: TRBD1
j_call: TRBJ2-1

cdr3_aa: CATSRGDRDRGPQNQPQHF
cdr3_nt: TGTGCCACCAGCAGAGGCGACCGGGACAGGGGGCCGCAGAATCAGCCCCAGCATTTT
clone_size: -
v_call: TRBV15
d_call: TRBD1
j_call: TRBJ1-5

cdr3_aa: CSVVIGAATGELFF
cdr3_nt: TGCAGCGTTGTGATAGGGGCGGCGACCGGGGAGCTGTTTTTT
clone_size: once
v_call: TRBV29-1
d_call: -
j_call: TRBJ2-2

cdr3_aa: CASSSLRTVVSGELFF
cdr3_nt: TGTGCCAGCAGCTCCCTCCGGACAGTGGTATCCGGGGAGCTGTTTTTT
clone_size: -
v_call: TRBV11-2
d_call: -
j_call: TRBJ2-2

cdr3_aa: CASSGQYNEKLFF
cdr3_nt: TGTGCCAGCAGTGGACAGTATAATGAAAAACTGTTTTTT
clone_size: few
v_call: TRBV2
d_call: -
j_call: TRBJ1-4

cdr3_aa: CASSFALAGLHNEQFF
cdr3_nt: TGTGCCAGCAGCTTCGCGCTAGCGGGATTACACAATGAGCAGTTCTTC
clone_size: -
v_call: TRBV7-2
d_call: TRBD2
j_call: TRBJ2-1

cdr3_aa: CASSLWGQSQETQYF
cdr3_nt: TGTGCCAGCAGCTTATGGGGACAGAGCCAAGAGACCCAGTACTTC
clone_size: -
v_call: TRBV7-2
d_call: TRBD1
j_call: TRBJ2-5

cdr3_aa: CASSFGGGSNEQFF
cdr3_nt: TGTGCCAGCAGTTTTGGGGGAGGTTCAAATGAGCAGTTCTTC
clone_size: -
v_call: TRBV12-3/TRBV12-4
d_call: -
j_call: TRBJ2-1

cdr3_aa: CASISLAGGDTQYF
cdr3_nt: TGTGCCAGCATCTCCCTAGCGGGGGGAGATACGCAGTATTTT
clone_size: -
v_call: TRBV5-6
d_call: TRBD2
j_call: TRBJ2-3

cdr3_aa: CATSFRTSGLYNEQFF
cdr3_nt: TGTGCCACCAGCTTCCGGACTAGCGGGTTATACAATGAGCAGTTCTTC
clone_size: -
v_call: TRBV15
d_call: TRBD2
j_call: TRBJ2-1

cdr3_aa: CASSSATSVWGTQYF
cdr3_nt: TGTGCCAGCAGTTCGGCGACTAGCGTGTGGGGGACCCAGTACTTC
clone_size: many
v_call: TRBV12-3/TRBV12-4
d_call: TRBD2
j_call: TRBJ2-5

cdr3_aa: CASGRHTNTGELFF
cdr3_nt: TGTGCCAGCGGGAGGCACACAAACACCGGGGAGCTGTTTTTT
clone_size: many
v_call: TRBV11-3
d_call: -
j_call: TRBJ2-2

cdr3_aa: CATSRDQAAQYF
cdr3_nt: TGTGCCACCAGCAGAGATCAAGCAGCTCAGTACTTC
clone_size: -
v_call: TRBV15
d_call: -
j_call: TRBJ2-5

cdr3_aa: CASSAGTGQDSPLHF
cdr3_nt: TGTGCCAGCAGTGCCGGGACAGGGCAGGATTCACCCCTCCACTTT
clone_size: -
v_call: TRBV2
d_call: TRBD1
j_call: TRBJ1-6

cdr3_aa: CASSNPGLAQYNEQFF
cdr3_nt: TGTGCCAGCAGCAATCCGGGACTAGCACAATACAATGAGCAGTTCTTC
clone_size: once
v_call: TRBV11-1
d_call: TRBD2
j_call: TRBJ2-1

cdr3_aa: CASSLLSQMNTEAFF
cdr3_nt: TGCGCCAGCAGCTTGTTATCACAAATGAACACTGAAGCTTTCTTT
clone_size: many
v_call: TRBV5-1
d_call: -
j_call: TRBJ1-1

cdr3_aa: CASSIDRAAQSPLHF
cdr3_nt: TGTGCCAGTAGTATAGATCGAGCCGCTCAGTCACCCCTCCACTTT
clone_size: -
v_call: TRBV19
d_call: -
j_call: TRBJ1-6

cdr3_aa: CASSPAGSVVDAGYTF
cdr3_nt: TGTGCCAGCTCACCGGCGGGCAGTGTGGTGGATGCTGGCTACACCTTC
clone_size: -
v_call: TRBV18
d_call: -
j_call: TRBJ1-2

cdr3_aa: CASRKTGADYGYTF
cdr3_nt: TGTGCCAGTAGGAAGACAGGGGCCGACTATGGCTACACCTTC
clone_size: many
v_call: TRBV19
d_call: TRBD1
j_call: TRBJ1-2

cdr3_aa: CASSWGLDTEAFF
cdr3_nt: TGTGCCAGCAGCTGGGGTCTCGACACTGAAGCTTTCTTT
clone_size: many
v_call: TRBV7-2
d_call: -
j_call: TRBJ1-1

cdr3_aa: CASSTGTGLYEQYF
cdr3_nt: TGTGCCAGTAGCACCGGGACAGGGCTTTACGAGCAGTACTTC
clone_size: -
v_call: TRBV19
d_call: TRBD1
j_call: TRBJ2-7

cdr3_aa: CASSLNAASARGTEAF
cdr3_nt: TGTGCCAGCAGCTTAAACGCGGCGTCAGCTCGGGGCACTGAAGCTTTC
clone_size: once
v_call: TRBV7-8
d_call: -
j_call: TRBJ2-6

cdr3_aa: CSAPQNTEAFF
cdr3_nt: TGCAGTGCTCCCCAGAACACTGAAGCTTTCTTT
clone_size: -
v_call: TRBV20-1
d_call: -
j_call: TRBJ1-1

cdr3_aa: CASSLGVNTGELFF
cdr3_nt: TGTGCCAGCAGCTTGGGGGTTAACACCGGGGAGCTGTTTTTT
clone_size: -
v_call: TRBV5-5
d_call: -
j_call: TRBJ2-2

cdr3_aa: CASSVDRGDTEAFF
cdr3_nt: TGTGCCAGCAGCGTCGACAGGGGGGACACTGAAGCTTTCTTT
clone_size: many
v_call: TRBV9
d_call: TRBD1
j_call: TRBJ1-1

cdr3_aa: CSVEGAWGEQYF
cdr3_nt: TGCAGCGTTGAAGGGGCCTGGGGCGAGCAGTACTTC
clone_size: few
v_call: TRBV29-1
d_call: -
j_call: TRBJ2-7

cdr3_aa: CATSRDGANTQYF
cdr3_nt: TGTGCCACCTCCCGGGACGGAGCAAATACGCAGTATTTT
clone_size: -
v_call: TRBV25-1
d_call: -
j_call: TRBJ2-3

cdr3_aa: CSARRDRAPYEQYF
cdr3_nt: TGTAGTGCTAGAAGGGACAGGGCCCCCTACGAGCAGTACTTC
clone_size: -
v_call: TRBV20-1
d_call: TRBD1
j_call: TRBJ2-7

cdr3_aa: CAISRGTGPYEQYF
cdr3_nt: TGTGCCATCAGTCGGGGGACAGGGCCCTACGAGCAGTACTTC
clone_size: few
v_call: TRBV10-3
d_call: TRBD1
j_call: TRBJ2-7

cdr3_aa: CAISSGAEDEQYF
cdr3_nt: TGTGCCATCAGTTCAGGGGCGGAGGACGAGCAGTACTTC
clone_size: -
v_call: TRBV10-3
d_call: -
j_call: TRBJ2-7

cdr3_aa: CSASPGAGKNIQYF
cdr3_nt: TGCAGTGCTAGTCCGGGGGCAGGGAAAAACATTCAGTACTTC
clone_size: many
v_call: TRBV20-1
d_call: -
j_call: TRBJ2-4

cdr3_aa: CASSTRTGVIYEQYF
cdr3_nt: TGTGCCAGCAGCACTCGGACAGGGGTGATCTACGAGCAGTACTTC
clone_size: once
v_call: TRBV7-2
d_call: TRBD1
j_call: TRBJ2-7

cdr3_aa: CSARDLGTVSYEQYF
cdr3_nt: TGCAGTGCTAGAGACCTTGGGACTGTTTCCTACGAGCAGTACTTC
clone_size: -
v_call: TRBV20-1
d_call: -
j_call: TRBJ2-7

cdr3_aa: CASSPGSANYGYTF
cdr3_nt: TGTGCCAGCAGCCCAGGGTCGGCTAACTATGGCTACACCTTC
clone_size: many
v_call: TRBV5-6
d_call: -
j_call: TRBJ1-2

cdr3_aa: CSVGGTGGEAFF
cdr3_nt: TGCAGCGTTGGGGGGACAGGGGGGGAAGCTTTCTTT
clone_size: many
v_call: TRBV29-1
d_call: TRBD1
j_call: TRBJ1-1

cdr3_aa: CASAPPPPNAYEQYF
cdr3_nt: TGTGCCAGCGCTCCTCCCCCACCGAACGCCTACGAGCAGTACTTC
clone_size: few
v_call: TRBV7-8
d_call: -
j_call: TRBJ2-7

cdr3_aa: CASSLATELAGVGEQYF
cdr3_nt: TGTGCCAGCAGCTTGGCCACGGAACTGGCGGGAGTCGGGGAGCAGTACTTC
clone_size: -
v_call: TRBV5-6
d_call: TRBD2
j_call: TRBJ2-7

cdr3_aa: CASSMGTGSYEQYF
cdr3_nt: TGTGCCAGTAGTATGGGGACAGGGTCCTACGAGCAGTACTTC
clone_size: -
v_call: TRBV19
d_call: TRBD1
j_call: TRBJ2-7

cdr3_aa: CASSLWDGSYEQYF
cdr3_nt: TGTGCCAGCAGCCTCTGGGACGGCTCCTACGAGCAGTACTTC
clone_size: -
v_call: TRBV7-6
d_call: -
j_call: TRBJ2-7

cdr3_aa: CASSIQGGTDTQYF
cdr3_nt: TGTGCCAGTAGTATCCAGGGTGGCACAGATACGCAGTATTTT
clone_size: -
v_call: TRBV19
d_call: -
j_call: TRBJ2-3

cdr3_aa: CATSPLPEKVGELFF
cdr3_nt: TGTGCCACCAGTCCGCTCCCAGAAAAGGTCGGGGAGCTGTTTTTT
clone_size: few
v_call: TRBV24-1
d_call: -
j_call: TRBJ2-2

cdr3_aa: CATGTATDTQYF
cdr3_nt: TGTGCCACCGGGACAGCCACAGATACGCAGTATTTT
clone_size: -
v_call: TRBV7-8
d_call: TRBD1
j_call: TRBJ2-3

cdr3_aa: CASSDTQVRSREGLDTQYF
cdr3_nt: TGTGCCAGCAGTGACACCCAGGTTAGATCGCGGGAGGGACTAGACACGCAGTATTTT
clone_size: -
v_call: TRBV6-4
d_call: TRBD2
j_call: TRBJ2-3

cdr3_aa: CASSTSGHSGELFF
cdr3_nt: TGTGCCAGTAGTACCTCGGGACATTCCGGGGAGCTGTTTTTT
clone_size: many
v_call: TRBV19
d_call: -
j_call: TRBJ2-2

cdr3_aa: CASSLAGTAGTDTQYF
cdr3_nt: TGTGCCAGCAGCTTAGCGGGTACCGCGGGTACAGATACGCAGTATTTT
clone_size: -
v_call: TRBV7-2
d_call: -
j_call: TRBJ2-3

cdr3_aa: CATSGTGDTQYF
cdr3_nt: TGTGCCACCAGTGGGACGGGAGATACGCAGTATTTT
clone_size: few
v_call: TRBV24-1
d_call: -
j_call: TRBJ2-3

cdr3_aa: CAISELGQGNEKLFF
cdr3_nt: TGTGCCATCAGTGAATTGGGACAGGGGAATGAAAAACTGTTTTTT
clone_size: -
v_call: TRBV10-3
d_call: TRBD1
j_call: TRBJ1-4

cdr3_aa: CASSQGLAGAEQYF
cdr3_nt: TGTGCCAGCAGCCAAGGACTAGCGGGAGCCGAGCAGTACTTC
clone_size: many
v_call: TRBV4-2
d_call: TRBD2
j_call: TRBJ2-7

cdr3_aa: CASSGTAAYEQYF
cdr3_nt: TGTGCCAGCAGCGGGACAGCGGCCTACGAGCAGTACTTC
clone_size: -
v_call: TRBV5-6
d_call: TRBD1
j_call: TRBJ2-7

cdr3_aa: CASSDFEGFEQYF
cdr3_nt: TGTGCCAGCAGTGATTTTGAGGGCTTCGAGCAGTACTTC
clone_size: -
v_call: TRBV12-3/TRBV12-4
d_call: -
j_call: TRBJ2-7